This paragraph covers one T cell receptor beta chain sequence. The antigen remains undetermined. Several immunoSEQ plates held equal portions of the genomic DNA taken from each subset. The protocol was immunoSEQ multiplex PCR, while the TCRdb copy is restricted to in-frame clones and leaves out a portion. Found here are over a million clones, 70% to 80% of them singletons; the top ten hold roughly 0.65%. Among the donors, all were Caucasian adults who lived in Nashville, Tennessee. The data are from a study of shared clonotypes between healthy human individuals. Study-wide results and caveats: Generally, naive subsets came out with larger estimated richness than memory subsets. Among four donors, roughly 5% of naive CD4 clonotypes were found in common.

V shed 4 bases and J shed 2 bases, with 3 bases lying between them. CDR1 and CDR2 (germline): KGHSH, LQKENI. This CDR3 spans 11 amino acids. The sequence was obtained from a man younger than 35 in good health. Some clones in this sample may be carry-over from other donors' samples. The rearrangement joins TRBV18 to TRBJ2-7, with D unclear. Source material: memory CD4+ T cells from PBMCs. Subset denoted: CD45RA-negative fraction. The CDR3, as DNA: TGTGCCAGCTCACAAACCTACGAGCAGTACTTC. It codes for CASSQTYEQYF. Full variable domain (remainder filled in from reference TRBV18 and TRBJ2-7): NAGVMQNPRHLVRRRGQEARLRCSPMKGHSHVYWYRQLPEEGLKFMVYLQKENIIDESGMPKERFSAEFPKEGPSILRIQQVVRGDSAAYFCASSQTYEQYFGPGTRLTVT.